A selection of T cell receptor beta chains follows, all from one sample in a study of Ad26.COV2.S vaccination and SARS-CoV-2 variants. TCRdb's table, derived via immunoSEQ multiplex PCR, lists solely in-frame clones and lacks some. The table lists 240,000 or so clones, approximately 88% of them singletons. The specimen comprised peripheral blood, sampled in a trial of Ad26.COV2.S vaccine versus placebo. These TCRs come from a person aged 18-65 years who received the Ad26.COV2.S COVID-19 vaccine or a placebo. The CDR3 runs from the conserved cysteine through the conserved F or W. Each record gives: D gene, V gene, J gene, clone size, CDR3 DNA, CDR3 protein. A D gene is named only where the DNA matches it firmly. Clone sizes are given selectively: once, few, many, or a class where the clone is expanded.

>NA|TRBV10-3|TRBJ2-7|NA
TGTGCCATCAGTGAAACAGGCTACGAGCAGTACTTC
CAISETGYEQYF
>NA|TRBV19|TRBJ2-1|NA
TGTGCCAGTAGAGCCCGGGCTGCCACCTACAATGAGCAGTTCTTC
CASRARAATYNEQFF
>TRBD1|TRBV9|TRBJ2-1|NA
TGTGCCAGCAGCGCCGGACAGGGGGAATACAATGAGCAGTTCTTC
CASSAGQGEYNEQFF
>NA|TRBV5-1|TRBJ1-2|NA
TGCGCCAGCAGCCATGAACCGGGGGTTTATGGCTACACCTTC
CASSHEPGVYGYTF
>NA|TRBV4-3|TRBJ1-2|NA
TGCGCCAGCAGCCAAGATTCCCACAGAAACTATGGCTACACCTTC
CASSQDSHRNYGYTF
>NA|TRBV6-2/TRBV6-3|TRBJ1-5|NA
TGTGCCAGCAGTTTAGCGGGCAGGAGCCATCAGCCCCAGCATTTT
CASSLAGRSHQPQHF
>NA|TRBV30|TRBJ2-3|NA
TGTGCCTGGACCCTTAGAGGGGTTTCCACAGATACGCAGTATTTT
CAWTLRGVSTDTQYF
>TRBD2|TRBV18|TRBJ2-3|few
TGTGCCAGCTCACCCTTAGCGGGAGGTACGACAGATACGCAGTATTTT
CASSPLAGGTTDTQYF
>TRBD1|TRBV4-3|TRBJ2-7|NA
TGCGCCAGCAGCCAAGATCGACAGGGCCGCTACGAGCAGTACTTC
CASSQDRQGRYEQYF
>NA|TRBV27|TRBJ1-1|NA
TGTGCCAGTGGGTTTAGTAACACTGAAGCTTTCTTT
CASGFSNTEAFF
>NA|TRBV7-9|TRBJ2-7|NA
TGTGCCAGCAGCTCCGCGAAAGACCACCTTAGCTCCTACGAGCAGTACTTC
CASSSAKDHLSSYEQYF
>NA|TRBV6-2/TRBV6-3|TRBJ2-2|NA
TGTGCCAGCAGCCGCCCCACCTGGTCTAGCATGAACACCGGGGAGCTGTTTTTT
CASSRPTWSSMNTGELFF
>NA|TRBV28|TRBJ1-2|NA
TGTGCCAGCAGTTTAGTTATGGGAAACGGCTACACCTTC
CASSLVMGNGYTF
>NA|TRBV5-4|TRBJ1-1|NA
TGTGCCAGCAGCTTGGTAGGGACCACTGAAGCTTTCTTT
CASSLVGTTEAFF
>NA|TRBV6-2/TRBV6-3|TRBJ2-3|NA
TGTGCCAGCAGTTACCCAGTAATAGCCGATAGCACAGATACGCAGTATTTT
CASSYPVIADSTDTQYF
>TRBD1|TRBV10-3|TRBJ2-2|NA
TGTGCCATCAGTGAGGGACAGGGGGTGAGCGGGGAGCTGTTTTTT
CAISEGQGVSGELFF
>TRBD1|TRBV6-4|TRBJ2-7|NA
TGTGCCAGCAAGGGACAGTTCTACGAGCAGTACTTC
CASKGQFYEQYF
>NA|TRBV28|TRBJ2-7|NA
TGTGCCAGCAGTTTATGGGCCAGGGTCGACGAGCAGTACTTC
CASSLWARVDEQYF
>NA|TRBV30|TRBJ1-4|NA
TGTGCCTGGAGTGACGTGGGGACAACTAATGAAAAACTGTTTTTT
CAWSDVGTTNEKLFF
>NA|TRBV9|TRBJ2-7|once
TGTGCCAGCAGCAGAGGGTTCCTCGCCTACGAGCAGTACTTC
CASSRGFLAYEQYF
>TRBD1|TRBV6-6|TRBJ1-2|NA
TGTGCCAGCAGTTACCCCCAGGGGGATTATGGCTACACCTTC
CASSYPQGDYGYTF
>TRBD1|TRBV27|TRBJ2-3|NA
TGTGCCAGCACTCAGGGGGCTCCGTTCGATACGCAGTATTTT
CASTQGAPFDTQYF
>TRBD1|TRBV12-3/TRBV12-4|TRBJ1-2|once
TGTGCCAGCACTCGGGCAGGGGGCTATGGCTACACCTTC
CASTRAGGYGYTF
>NA|TRBV7-2|TRBJ2-5|NA
TGTGCCAGCAGCTTAGTGGGGGCCTCGCAGACCCAGTACTTC
CASSLVGASQTQYF
>NA|TRBV9|TRBJ2-1|once
TGTGCCAGCAGCGCCGGGACGGGCTCCTACAATGAGCAGTTCTTC
CASSAGTGSYNEQFF
>TRBD1|TRBV6-5|TRBJ1-1|few
TGTGCCAGCAGACCCGACAGGGTATCGAACACTGAAGCTTTCTTT
CASRPDRVSNTEAFF
>TRBD2|TRBV7-3|TRBJ2-1|NA
TGTGCCAGCAGCTTACGGGGGGGCCCATCGTATGAGCAGTTCTTC
CASSLRGGPSYEQFF
>NA|TRBV11-2|TRBJ1-1|NA
TGTGCCAGCAGCTTATTTGGAGGGGAGAACACTGAAGCTTTCTTT
CASSLFGGENTEAFF
>TRBD2|TRBV10-3|TRBJ2-5|NA
TGTGCCATCAGTCGACTAGCGGGTATCCAAGAGACCCAGTACTTC
CAISRLAGIQETQYF
>NA|TRBV15|TRBJ1-5|NA
TGTGCCACCAGCAGAGGGGGTATCAATCAGCCCCAGCATTTT
CATSRGGINQPQHF
>TRBD1|TRBV24-1|TRBJ2-3|NA
TGTGCCACCAGTGGATTTTCTCGGGACAGGGAGCCAGATACGCAGTATTTT
CATSGFSRDREPDTQYF
>NA|TRBV4-3|TRBJ2-7|NA
TGCGCCAGCAGCCAAGGGAGTGGCTCCTACGAGCAGTACTTC
CASSQGSGSYEQYF
>TRBD2|TRBV28|TRBJ2-1|NA
TGTGCCAGCAGGGAACCGGGACTAGATGTCAATGAGCAGTTCTTC
CASREPGLDVNEQFF
>NA|TRBV28|TRBJ2-7|NA
TGTGCCAGCAGTCAAAACTACGAGCAGTACTTC
CASSQNYEQYF
>NA|TRBV3-1/TRBV3-2|TRBJ2-1|once
TGTGCCAGCAGCCACGCCAGGGAGTACAATGAGCAGTTCTTC
CASSHAREYNEQFF
>TRBD1|TRBV27|TRBJ1-2|once
TGTGCCAGCAGTTACCTGGACAGGGGAGGCTACACCTTC
CASSYLDRGGYTF
>NA|TRBV18|TRBJ1-4|NA
TGTGCCAGCTCACCAGTCGTTGGCACTAATGAAAAACTGTTTTTT
CASSPVVGTNEKLFF
>NA|TRBV9|TRBJ1-6|NA
TGTGCCAGCAGCGTAATATCAGATAATTCACCCCTCCACTTT
CASSVISDNSPLHF
>NA|TRBV5-4|TRBJ1-1|NA
TGTGCCAGCAGCTTTCCCTCAGGGGTGTGGACTGAAGCTTTCTTT
CASSFPSGVWTEAFF
>NA|TRBV28|TRBJ2-1|NA
TGTGCCAGCAGTTTGTTGTCCAGGAGCGATGAGCAGTTCTTC
CASSLLSRSDEQFF
>TRBD1|TRBV28|TRBJ1-2|NA
TGTGCCAGCAGGGGTCAGGGACAGATCTATGGCTACACCTTC
CASRGQGQIYGYTF
>NA|TRBV27|TRBJ2-7|NA
TGTGCCAGCAGTTTATCTTCGGGGCTCCTCCGCTACGAGCAGTACTTC
CASSLSSGLLRYEQYF
>NA|TRBV4-3|TRBJ2-5|NA
TGCGCCAGCAGCCAAGATCGTAGCTTGTTACGGACCCAGTACTTC
CASSQDRSLLRTQYF
>TRBD1|TRBV9|TRBJ2-7|NA
TGTGCCAGCAGCGTGGAACCGGGACAGATTTACGAGCAGTACTTC
CASSVEPGQIYEQYF
>TRBD2|TRBV27|TRBJ2-1|NA
TGTGCCAGCACCGCAACCGGGACTAGCGGGAATTACAATGAGCAGTTCTTC
CASTATGTSGNYNEQFF
>TRBD2|TRBV15|TRBJ2-3|few
TGTGCCACCAGCAGGACGGGACTAGCCAGCACAGATACGCAGTATTTT
CATSRTGLASTDTQYF
>NA|TRBV6-2/TRBV6-3|TRBJ1-5|NA
TGTGCCAGCAGTTTCCACTTAGAGGAAGGCGATCAGCCCCAGCATTTT
CASSFHLEEGDQPQHF
>NA|TRBV13|TRBJ2-7|NA
TGTGCCAGCAGCTTACAACGCGCCGAGCAGTACTTC
CASSLQRAEQYF
>NA|TRBV25-1|TRBJ2-4|NA
TGTGCCAGCAGTGAGGGGGTTTTAGCCAAAAACATTCAGTACTTC
CASSEGVLAKNIQYF
>TRBD1|TRBV7-9|TRBJ1-2|NA
TGTGCCAGCAGACGAACCGGGACAGGGACTAACTATGGCTACACCTTC
CASRRTGTGTNYGYTF
>NA|TRBV19|TRBJ2-1|NA
TGTGCCAGTAGTATAGATGACGACAATGAGCAGTTCTTC
CASSIDDDNEQFF
>TRBD1|TRBV30|TRBJ1-2|few
TGTGCCTGGGCTAATGACAGGGACGGCTACACCTTC
CAWANDRDGYTF
>NA|TRBV19|TRBJ1-1|NA
TGTGCCAGTAGTATAGATCGGTCAGGGAACACTGAAGCTTTCTTT
CASSIDRSGNTEAFF